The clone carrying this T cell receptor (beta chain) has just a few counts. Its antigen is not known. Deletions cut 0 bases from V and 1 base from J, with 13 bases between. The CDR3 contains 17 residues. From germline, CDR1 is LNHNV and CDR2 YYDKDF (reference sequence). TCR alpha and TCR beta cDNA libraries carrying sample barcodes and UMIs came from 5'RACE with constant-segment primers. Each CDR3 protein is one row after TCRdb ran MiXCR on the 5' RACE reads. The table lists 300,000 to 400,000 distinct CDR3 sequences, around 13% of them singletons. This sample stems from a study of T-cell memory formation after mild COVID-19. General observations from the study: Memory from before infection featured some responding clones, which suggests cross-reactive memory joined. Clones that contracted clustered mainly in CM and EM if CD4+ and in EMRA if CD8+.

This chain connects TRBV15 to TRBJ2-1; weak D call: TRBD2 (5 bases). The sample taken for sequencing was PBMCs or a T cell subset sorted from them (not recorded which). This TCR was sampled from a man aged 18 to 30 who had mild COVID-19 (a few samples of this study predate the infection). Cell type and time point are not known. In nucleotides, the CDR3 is TGTGCCACCAGCAGAGATCGCGAGGGTGGATCCTACAATGAGCAGTTCTTC. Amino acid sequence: CATSRDREGGSYNEQFF.